A single sample gave rise to the 27 T cell receptor beta chains below, sequenced in a study of identifying expanded T cells in peripheral blood. Profiling relied on immunoSEQ multiplex PCR, and the TCRdb table lists in-frame clones only, not all of them. This table holds around 100,000 clones, over 75% found once. Sample: blood. These receptors were collected from a person between 18 and 75 years old in good health.

V is TRBV19 and J is TRBJ1-1; possible D gene TRBD1, 6 bases. Germline V gives CDR1 LNHDA, CDR2 SQIVND (reference sequence). The CDR3 extends over 18 amino acids. V shed 4 bases and J shed 0 bases, with 21 bases lying between them. In DNA form, the CDR3 reads TGTGCCAGTAGTACCATCGGCGGGACAAGATATCTGAACACTGAAGCTTTCTTT. As protein: CASSTIGGTRYLNTEAFF.

The J gene is TRBJ1-2, the V gene TRBV19; TRBD1 might be the D (6 bases). V lost 3 bases to trimming and J lost 5 bases, with 7 bases between them. The germline V gene encodes CDR1 LNHDA and CDR2 SQIVND (reference sequence). This CDR3 has 12 residues. CDR3 sequence (DNA): TGTGCCAGTAGTATTCAGGGGTATGGCTACACCTTC. As protein: CASSIQGYGYTF.

V usage is TRBV9 and J usage is TRBJ2-4; 9 bases are a match to TRBD1. This CDR3 spans 17 amino acids. The germline CDR1 and CDR2 sequences are SGDLS and YYNGEE. V was clipped by 3 bases and J by 0 bases; unmatched bases: 7. The chain's CDR3 is CASSAHGTGSAKNIQYF. The CDR3 DNA sequence: TGTGCCAGCAGCGCCCACGGGACAGGGTCAGCCAAAAACATTCAGTACTTC.

The gene calls are TRBV5-6 and TRBJ2-1, with a weak D call TRBD1 (6 bases). The CDR3 totals 17 residues. Germline CDR1 reads SGHDT; CDR2 reads YYEEEE. Between the trimmed V and J ends, which lost 2 bases and 1 base, there was a span of 16 bases. The CDR3 loop reads CASSFRQAYLSYNEQFF. The CDR3 region has the DNA TGTGCCAGCAGCTTCCGACAGGCCTATTTGTCCTACAATGAGCAGTTCTTC.

The chain combines TRBV11-1 with TRBJ1-6; D gene ambiguous. Trimming cost V 3 bases and J 8 bases, with 11 bases left between them. The CDR3 covers 14 residues. Looked up from germline, CDR1 is SGHAT and CDR2 is FQDESV (reference sequence). The CDR3 DNA reads TGTGCCAGCAGCTTTTCTTACAGCGATTCACCCCTCCACTTT. Translation gives CASSFSYSDSPLHF.

The V call is TRBV9, the J call TRBJ1-2; 7 positions agree with TRBD1. CDR1 is SGDLS, CDR2 YYNGEE, per germline. The CDR3 extends over 18 amino acids. Losses at the gene ends were 4 bases for V and 6 bases for J; bases not matched to a gene: 21. The CDR3 nucleotides read TGTGCCAGCAGCTTGAATCAGGGGGGGACTGACTCAGTTGATGGCTACACCTTC. Translating gives CASSLNQGGTDSVDGYTF.

The chain uses TRBV18 and TRBJ2-7, with D possibly matching TRBD2 (6 bases). The CDR3 totals 16 residues. Germline CDR1 KGHSH, CDR2 LQKENI. V lost 4 bases and J lost 7, with 23 bases in between. CDR3 DNA sequence: TGTGCCAGCTCACTGTCCGGGACTTTCTTTAATCGGGAGCAGTACTTC. Translation gives CASSLSGTFFNREQYF.

The gene calls are TRBV6-5 and TRBJ1-5; D unclear. This CDR3 is 13 amino acids long. Trimming took off 2 bases at V and 3 bases at J, with 5 bases between the two ends. CDR1 is MNHEY and CDR2 is SVGAGI in the germline V gene. The CDR3: CASSYPDNQPQHF. CDR3 nucleotide sequence: TGTGCCAGCAGTTACCCAGACAATCAGCCCCAGCATTTT.

The V gene is TRBV10-3, the J gene TRBJ2-2, with D perhaps TRBD2 (6 bases). CDR3 length: 16 residues. Trimming cost V 4 bases and J 3 bases, with 15 bases left between them. Germline assignment: CDR1 ENHRY and CDR2 SYGVKD. The CDR3 DNA is TGTGCCATCAGTGTTATGGGGGGATCCGACACCGGGGAGCTGTTTTTT. Residues: CAISVMGGSDTGELFF.

This chain joins TRBV30 and TRBJ2-7, with 7 bases matching TRBD2. The CDR3 loop spans 13 amino acids. Germline trimming cut 0 bases from V and 4 bases from J; bases unmatched to any gene: 3. The germline CDR1 and CDR2 sequences are GTSNPN and SVGIG (reference sequence). DNA of the CDR3: TGTGCCTGGAGTGTAGGACTAGAGTACGAGCAGTACTTC. Protein product: CAWSVGLEYEQYF.

This clone was observed a few times. The rearrangement joins TRBV19 to TRBJ1-5, with D possibly matching TRBD1 (5 bases). The V gene lost 5 bases and the J gene lost 2 bases, with 13 bases spanning the gap. CDR1 is LNHDA and CDR2 is SQIVND in the germline V gene (reference sequence). The CDR3 has 15 residues. The CDR3 spells CASSAPGLGNQPQHF. The CDR3 DNA reads TGTGCCAGTAGTGCTCCGGGACTCGGCAATCAGCCCCAGCATTTT.

The chain is built from TRBV6-1 and TRBJ1-1; a weak D match, TRBD1 (5 bases). CDR3 length equals 14 residues. The V end was cut by 1 base, the J end by 10 bases, with 16 bases between. In germline, CDR1 is MNHNS, CDR2 SASEGT. CDR3 protein: CASSEVLGPYVAFF. The CDR3 DNA reads TGTGCCAGCAGTGAAGTCCTGGGGCCATATGTAGCTTTCTTT.

J is TRBJ2-1 and V is TRBV6-5; perhaps TRBD1 as D (5 bases). Germline assignment: CDR1 MNHEY and CDR2 SVGAGI. The CDR3 loop spans 14 amino acids. Trimming cost V 0 bases and J 4 bases, with 7 bases left between them. This CDR3 reads CASSYSAGYNEQFF. The DNA of the CDR3 is TGTGCCAGCAGTTACTCGGCAGGGTACAATGAGCAGTTCTTC.

The rearrangement uses TRBV5-1 and TRBJ1-4, with 11 bases that match TRBD1. Trimming took 2 bases from V and 5 from J; bases not matched to a gene: 11. The CDR3 loop spans 18 amino acids. CDR1 is SGHRS, CDR2 YFSETQ, per germline. In DNA form, the CDR3 reads TGCGCCAGCAGCTTTAGCCTAAGGGGACAGGGGGAAAATGAAAAACTGTTTTTT. It yields the protein CASSFSLRGQGENEKLFF.

Only one count was recorded for this clone. This chain joins TRBV11-3 and TRBJ2-7; TRBD1 aligns across 7 bases. The germline V gene encodes CDR1 SGHNT and CDR2 YENEEA. CDR3 length equals 15 residues. V trimming: 5 bases; J trimming: 2 bases; junction bases outside the gene matches: 9. The CDR3 nucleotides read TGTGCCAGCAGCAAAAACCTCGGACAGGCCTACGAGCAGTACTTC. It specifies CASSKNLGQAYEQYF.

In its sample, this clone was seen a few times. V gene TRBV20-1 combines with J gene TRBJ1-1; D remains ambiguous. This CDR3 is 10 amino acids long. CDR1 DFQATT and CDR2 SNEGSKA come from the germline V gene (reference sequence). The germline V and J ends were trimmed by 7 bases and 1 base, with 4 bases remaining between them. The CDR3 nucleotides read TGCAGTGGGGAGAACACTGAAGCTTTCTTT. This codes for CSGENTEAFF.

This sequence joins TRBV14 and TRBJ2-3; 11 nucleotides match TRBD2. After removal of 2 bases from V and 5 bases from J, the junction contained 3 bases not matched to a gene. The CDR3 contains 15 residues. Per germline, CDR1 SGHDN and CDR2 FVKESK. The CDR3 sequence: CASSQMGLAEDTQYF. CDR3 sequence (DNA): TGTGCCAGCAGCCAAATGGGACTAGCGGAAGATACGCAGTATTTT.

The rearrangement joins TRBV7-9 to TRBJ1-5; 12 bases are shared with TRBD1. J gave up 4 bases and V 1 base, and 5 bases lay outside the gene matches. The CDR3 is made up of 17 amino acids. The germline gives CDR1 SEHNR, CDR2 FQNEAQ (reference sequence). CDR3 bases: TGTGCCAGCAGCTTAGGGGACAGGGGGCTGGGAAATCAGCCCCAGCATTTT. Protein sequence: CASSLGDRGLGNQPQHF.

This clone showed up just a few times. V and J are TRBV27 and TRBJ1-5, with D maybe TRBD1 (5 bases). V gave up 10 bases and J gave up 4 bases, with 11 bases separating them. From germline, CDR1 is MNHEY and CDR2 SMNVEV (reference sequence). The CDR3 runs 12 residues. In nucleotides, the CDR3 is TGTGCCATAGGGCAGGGAAATCAGCCCCAGCATTTT. Its translation: CAIGQGNQPQHF.

This sequence joins TRBV6-1 and TRBJ2-1; unclear D gene. Trimming stripped 9 bases from V and 5 bases from J, with 5 bases between. The V gene's germline CDR1 is MNHNS and CDR2 SASEGT. The CDR3 runs to 10 residues. The CDR3: CASYHNEQFF. The CDR3 DNA reads as TGTGCCAGTTATCACAATGAGCAGTTCTTC.

The chain joins TRBV4-1 to TRBJ2-7; a weak D match, TRBD2 (5 bases). CDR3 length: 14 residues. CDR1 MGHRA and CDR2 YSYEKL come from the germline V gene. The germline V and J ends were trimmed by 0 bases and 3 bases, with 9 bases remaining between them. CDR3 bases: TGCGCCAGCAGCCAAGATGGACTTCTCTACGAGCAGTACTTC. Its protein product is CASSQDGLLYEQYF.

This clone came up a few times. The CDR3 reads CASRVDSSTSREQYF. As DNA, the CDR3 is TGTGCCAGCAGGGTGGACAGCTCGACTAGTCGCGAGCAGTACTTC. The V gene is TRBV27, the J gene TRBJ2-7; D is perhaps TRBD1 or TRBD2 (6 bases each). Germline values: CDR1 MNHEY, CDR2 SMNVEV (reference sequence). V was pared by 6 bases and J by 6 bases, with 21 bases between. The CDR3 is 15 residues long.

The CDR3 coding sequence is TGTGCCAGCAGCGTTACAGAAGCCCCCTACGAGCAGTACTTC. Translating it yields CASSVTEAPYEQYF. This chain connects TRBV13 to TRBJ2-7, with D uncertain. Germline values: CDR1 PRHDT, CDR2 FYEKMQ (reference sequence). Trimming took 5 bases from V and 2 from J, leaving 13 bases between them. This CDR3 comprises 14 residues.

Notes on this clone: The junction shows a germline mismatch at one end, possibly a read error. This chain connects TRBV4-1 to TRBJ1-1, with a possible D match to TRBD1 (5 bases). Germline V gene lookup returns CDR1 MGHRA and CDR2 YSYEKL. This CDR3 has 15 amino acids. The CDR3 DNA reads TGTGCCAGCAGCCCGGGGGGGGTTAGAAACACTGAAGCTTTCTTT. Translation gives CASSPGGVRNTEAFF.

This clone was seen more than once but under ten times. The chain combines TRBV5-1 with TRBJ2-5; 12 bases map to TRBD2. J lost 4 bases, V lost 3 bases, and 7 bases had no gene match. The CDR3 is 16 residues long. The V gene's germline CDR1 is SGHRS and CDR2 YFSETQ. The CDR3, as DNA: TGCGCCAGCAGCTCCGGACTAGCGGGATCGGTAGAGACCCAGTACTTC. This translates into CASSSGLAGSVETQYF.

This clone was seen a handful of times. This chain connects TRBV2 to TRBJ1-1; D perhaps matches TRBD1 (5 bases). The germline V gene encodes CDR1 SNHLY and CDR2 FYNNEI. The CDR3 is 13 amino acids. V shed 6 bases and J shed 1 base, with 9 bases lying between them. The CDR3 loop reads CASSEGPNTEAFF. The CDR3 DNA reads as TGTGCCAGCAGCGAGGGGCCGAACACTGAAGCTTTCTTT.

The chain uses TRBV14 and TRBJ1-2; a weak D match, TRBD1 (5 bases). CDR1 is SGHDN and CDR2 is FVKESK in the germline V gene. V lost 4 bases, J lost 4 bases, and 16 bases lay in between. This CDR3 has 15 residues. The CDR3 here is CASSPTGGVSYGYTF. The CDR3 region has the DNA TGTGCCAGCAGCCCTACAGGTGGTGTCAGCTATGGCTACACCTTC.